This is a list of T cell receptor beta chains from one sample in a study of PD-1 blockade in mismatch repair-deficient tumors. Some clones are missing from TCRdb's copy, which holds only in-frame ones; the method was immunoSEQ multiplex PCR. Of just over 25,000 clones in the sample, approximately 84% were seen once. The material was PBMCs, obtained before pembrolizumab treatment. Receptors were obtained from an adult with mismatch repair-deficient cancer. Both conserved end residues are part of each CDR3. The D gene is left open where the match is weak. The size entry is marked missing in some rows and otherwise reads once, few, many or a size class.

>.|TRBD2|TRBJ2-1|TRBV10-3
CAVGREGNEQFF
TGTGCCGTCGGGCGGGAGGGGAATGAGCAGTTCTTC
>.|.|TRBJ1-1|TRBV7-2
CASSPSWASSEAFF
TGTGCCAGCAGCCCGTCTTGGGCCAGCAGTGAAGCTTTCTTT
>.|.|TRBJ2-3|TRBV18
CASSPLQGPDTQYF
TGTGCCAGCTCACCCCTCCAGGGCCCAGATACGCAGTATTTT
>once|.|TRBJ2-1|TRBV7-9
CASSLVGGYNEQFF
TGTGCCAGCAGCTTAGTCGGGGGATACAATGAGCAGTTCTTC
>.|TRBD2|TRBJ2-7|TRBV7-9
CASSLGAGGNEQYF
TGTGCCAGCAGCTTAGGCGCGGGAGGGAACGAGCAGTACTTC
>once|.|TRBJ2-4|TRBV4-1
CASSQERGSKNIQYF
TGCGCCAGCAGCCAAGAAAGGGGCTCCAAAAACATTCAGTACTTC
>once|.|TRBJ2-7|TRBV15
CATSRDRGSSYEQYF
TGTGCCACCAGCAGAGATCGGGGGAGCTCCTACGAGCAGTACTTC
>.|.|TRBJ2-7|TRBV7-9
CASSLLGAGYNEQYF
TGTGCCAGCAGCTTATTAGGGGCAGGGTATAACGAGCAGTACTTC
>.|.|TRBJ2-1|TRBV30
CAWSVSGYNEQFF
TGTGCCTGGAGTGTATCCGGGTACAATGAGCAGTTCTTC
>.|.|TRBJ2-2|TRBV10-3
CATRSQGTNTGELFF
TGTGCCACCCGATCCCAGGGCACGAACACCGGGGAGCTGTTTTTT
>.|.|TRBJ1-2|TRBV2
CASSEESGYGYGYTF
TGTGCCAGCAGTGAAGAGTCCGGATACGGGTATGGCTACACCTTC
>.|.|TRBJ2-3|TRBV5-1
CASSLVGTIGTDTQYF
TGCGCCAGCAGCTTGGTGGGGACAATCGGCACAGATACGCAGTATTTT
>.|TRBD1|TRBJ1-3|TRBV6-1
CASRDRGWGNTIYF
TGTGCCAGCAGAGACAGGGGATGGGGAAACACCATATATTTT
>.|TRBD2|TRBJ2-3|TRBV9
CASRQTSGPTDTQYF
TGTGCCAGCAGACAGACTAGCGGGCCCACAGATACGCAGTATTTT
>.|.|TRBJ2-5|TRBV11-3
CASSLRVGETQYF
TGTGCCAGCAGTCTCAGGGTAGGAGAGACCCAGTACTTC
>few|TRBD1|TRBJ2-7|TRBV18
CASSRSRGTGSSYEQYF
TGTGCCAGCTCCCGATCCCGCGGGACAGGATCCTCCTACGAGCAGTACTTC
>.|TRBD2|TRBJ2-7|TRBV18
CASSPAGGYEQYF
TGTGCCAGCTCACCAGCCGGGGGGTACGAGCAGTACTTC
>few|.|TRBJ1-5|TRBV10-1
CASSEGRGSGDQPQHF
TGCGCCAGCAGTGAAGGCCGGGGTTCGGGGGATCAGCCCCAGCATTTT
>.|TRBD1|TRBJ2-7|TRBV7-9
CASSSSDRGGYEQYF
TGTGCCAGCAGCAGCAGCGACAGGGGGGGCTACGAGCAGTACTTC
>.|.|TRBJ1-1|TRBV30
CAWGLGGVLTEAFF
TGTGCCTGGGGGCTGGGGGGGGTACTCACTGAAGCTTTCTTT
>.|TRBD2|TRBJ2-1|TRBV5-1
CASSLFAGGLYNEQFF
TGCGCCAGCAGCTTGTTTGCGGGAGGGTTATACAATGAGCAGTTCTTC
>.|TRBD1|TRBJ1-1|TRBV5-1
CASSYRTGMDTEAFF
TGCGCCAGCAGCTACAGGACAGGGATGGACACTGAAGCTTTCTTT
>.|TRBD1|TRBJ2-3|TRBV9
CASSEGAGDTQYF
TGTGCCAGCAGTGAGGGGGCTGGAGATACGCAGTATTTT
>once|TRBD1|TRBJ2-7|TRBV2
CASRPWTGTSYEQYF
TGTGCCAGCAGGCCCTGGACAGGGACCTCCTACGAGCAGTACTTC
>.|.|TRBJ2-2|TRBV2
CASKWCGNTGELFF
TGTGCCAGCAAGTGGTGCGGGAACACCGGGGAGCTGTTTTTT
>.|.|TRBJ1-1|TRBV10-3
CAISEGEKNTEAFF
TGTGCCATCAGTGAAGGGGAAAAGAACACTGAAGCTTTCTTT
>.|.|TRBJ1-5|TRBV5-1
CASSPDSNSNQPQHF
TGCGCCAGCAGCCCGGACAGTAATAGCAATCAGCCCCAGCATTTT
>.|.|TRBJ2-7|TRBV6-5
CASSATSRGTYEQYF
TGTGCCAGCAGCGCCACCTCCCGGGGAACCTACGAGCAGTACTTC
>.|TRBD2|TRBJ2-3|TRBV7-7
CASSFTSGSTDTQYF
TGTGCTAGCAGCTTCACTAGCGGGAGCACAGATACGCAGTATTTT
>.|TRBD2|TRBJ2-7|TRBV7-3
CASSLMGVSGNYEQYF
TGTGCCAGCAGCTTAATGGGGGTTAGCGGGAACTACGAGCAGTACTTC
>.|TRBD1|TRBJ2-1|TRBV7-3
CASSLNGTEFFWSYNEQFF
TGTGCCAGCAGCTTAAATGGGACAGAGTTTTTTTGGTCCTACAATGAGCAGTTCTTC
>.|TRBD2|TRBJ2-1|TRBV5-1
CASSLVVAGGPLPNNEQFF
TGCGCCAGCAGCTTGGTGGTAGCGGGAGGTCCTCTACCTAACAATGAGCAGTTCTTC
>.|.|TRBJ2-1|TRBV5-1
CASRESGSATYNEQFF
TGCGCCAGCAGAGAAAGCGGGTCGGCCACCTACAATGAGCAGTTCTTC
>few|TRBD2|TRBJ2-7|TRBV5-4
CASSPLAGGPYEQYF
TGTGCCAGCAGCCCTTTAGCGGGAGGGCCATACGAGCAGTACTTC
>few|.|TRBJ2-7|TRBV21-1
CASSKPGLAGIEQYF
TGTGCCAGCAGCAAGCCGGGACTAGCGGGAATCGAGCAGTACTTC
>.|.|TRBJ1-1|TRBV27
CASNLGGGGTEAFF
TGTGCCAGCAACTTGGGGGGTGGGGGGACTGAAGCTTTCTTT
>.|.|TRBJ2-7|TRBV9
CASSVGSGVYEQYF
TGTGCCAGCAGCGTAGGCTCAGGGGTCTACGAGCAGTACTTC
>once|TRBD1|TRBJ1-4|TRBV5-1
CASSAGQEPSRLFF
TGCGCCAGCAGCGCGGGACAGGAACCCTCTAGGCTGTTTTTT
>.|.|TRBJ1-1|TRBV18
CASSPPGLGTEAFF
TGTGCCAGCTCACCACCGGGGCTAGGGACTGAAGCTTTCTTT
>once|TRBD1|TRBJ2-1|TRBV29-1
CSVRQGDYNEQFF
TGCAGCGTCCGACAGGGTGACTACAATGAGCAGTTCTTC
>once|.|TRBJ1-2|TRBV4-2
CASSQEVREGGGYTF
TGTGCCAGCAGCCAAGAAGTCAGGGAAGGCGGTGGCTACACCTTC
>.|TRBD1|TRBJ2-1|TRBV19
CASSRTGAAYNEQFF
TGTGCCAGTAGTAGAACAGGGGCGGCCTACAATGAGCAGTTCTTC
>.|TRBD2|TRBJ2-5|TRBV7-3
CASSKGLAGGQETQYF
TGTGCCAGCAGCAAAGGACTAGCGGGAGGACAAGAGACCCAGTACTTC
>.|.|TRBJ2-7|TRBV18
CASSPTGGRYEQYF
TGTGCCAGCTCACCAACGGGGGGCAGATACGAGCAGTACTTC
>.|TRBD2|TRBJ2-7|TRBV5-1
CASSPASMSSGLEQYF
TGCGCCAGCAGCCCTGCCTCGATGAGTAGCGGGCTCGAGCAGTACTTC
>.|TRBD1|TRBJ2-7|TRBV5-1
CASSLRQGLSYEQYF
TGCGCCAGCAGCTTGAGACAGGGGCTTTCCTACGAGCAGTACTTC
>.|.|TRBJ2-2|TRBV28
CASSHSSAGNTGELFF
TGTGCCAGCAGTCATTCTAGCGCAGGGAACACCGGGGAGCTGTTTTTT
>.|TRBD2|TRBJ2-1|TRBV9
CASSASGSINEQFF
TGTGCCAGCAGCGCAAGCGGGAGCATAAATGAGCAGTTCTTC
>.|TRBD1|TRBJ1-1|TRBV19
CARRALMAGGTEAFF
TGTGCCAGAAGGGCCTTGATGGCAGGGGGCACTGAAGCTTTCTTT
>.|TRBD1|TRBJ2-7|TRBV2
CASSTATGPYEQYF
TGTGCCAGCAGTACCGCGACAGGGCCCTACGAGCAGTACTTC
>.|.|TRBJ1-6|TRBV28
CASSFRGAPLHF
TGTGCCAGCAGTTTTCGGGGTGCACCCCTCCACTTT
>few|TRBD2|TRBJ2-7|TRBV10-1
CASSGSTSGDYEQYF
TGCGCCAGCAGTGGGTCGACTAGCGGTGACTACGAGCAGTACTTC
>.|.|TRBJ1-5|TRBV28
CASSLWGRNQPQHF
TGTGCCAGCAGTTTATGGGGCAGGAACCAGCCCCAGCATTTT